The 3 T cell receptor beta chains presented below share a single source sample, sequenced in a study of T cell repertoires in aging, cancer and after chemotherapy (dated 2019 in TCRdb). The data were produced on an Illumina MiSeq. Using a mixed TRB-A/B primer pool, multiplex touch-down PCR amplified rearranged TRB sequences covering the V, D and J segments. TCRdb passed the public sequencing reads through fastp at Q25 and MiXCR, retaining productive beta sequences. Rows merge per CDR3 protein into single entries with the most common DNA and genes. This sample lists 13,000 or so distinct CDR3 sequences; roughly 26% were detected once. The ten top clones hold 2.6% of the sample. TCR beta rearrangements were amplified from genomic DNA isolated from peripheral blood, not from sorted cells or RNA. Sample: blood. The receptors come from a human donor in good health.

This sequence joins TRBV27 and TRBJ2-4; D assignment may be TRBD1 or TRBD2 (6 bases each). Trimming cost V 6 bases and J 0 bases, with 12 bases left between them. CDR3 length: 15 amino acids. The V gene's germline CDR1 is MNHEY and CDR2 SMNVEV (reference sequence). CDR3 coding DNA: TGTGCCAGCAGCTGGGGGGCGCTAGCCAAAAACATTCAGTACTTC. It codes for CASSWGALAKNIQYF.

The genes are TRBV6-5 and TRBJ2-5; tentative D call: TRBD2 (5 bases). V was cut by 6 bases and J by 7 bases, with 18 bases left in between. The CDR3 covers 14 residues. Germline CDR1 is MNHEY and CDR2 is SVGAGI. The CDR3 region has the DNA TGTGCCAGCAGCCCTCAAGAGGGCCAAACGACCCAGTACTTC. It yields the protein CASSPQEGQTTQYF.

This clonotype was seen a handful of times. This sequence joins TRBV7-9 and TRBJ1-5; D unresolved. Trimming shortened V by 1 base and J by 6 bases, and 19 bases separated the two germline ends. The CDR3 consists of 17 residues. Germline CDR1 and CDR2: SEHNR and FQNEAQ (reference sequence). CDR3 loop: CASSLGMGLGKAQPQHF. The CDR3, as DNA: TGTGCCAGCAGCTTAGGTATGGGATTGGGGAAAGCTCAGCCCCAGCATTTT.